The clone carrying this T cell receptor (beta chain) occurred a few times. Its antigen is not identified. Using its own MiXCR run on the RT-PCR reads, TCRdb lists one record per CDR3 protein. The sample records 550,000 to 800,000 distinct CDR3 sequences, roughly 13% being singletons. Germline loops: CDR1 MDHEN, CDR2 SYDVKM. Trimming took off 1 base at V and 0 bases at J, with 8 bases between the two ends. This CDR3 is built from 15 residues. The data belong to a study of response to subunit inactivated influenza vaccine. General observations from the study: Few additional T cells are recruited per seasonal influenza vaccination, authors suggested.

The receptor comes from a man over 45 who received an inactivated influenza vaccine. J is TRBJ2-3 and V is TRBV28; D could derive from TRBD1 or TRBD2 (5 bases each). The material was PBMCs from blood, obtained less than 15 days before vaccination. This CDR3 reads CASSLYGTSTDTQYF. CDR3 DNA: TGTGCCAGCAGTTTATACGGGACCAGCACAGATACGCAGTATTTT.